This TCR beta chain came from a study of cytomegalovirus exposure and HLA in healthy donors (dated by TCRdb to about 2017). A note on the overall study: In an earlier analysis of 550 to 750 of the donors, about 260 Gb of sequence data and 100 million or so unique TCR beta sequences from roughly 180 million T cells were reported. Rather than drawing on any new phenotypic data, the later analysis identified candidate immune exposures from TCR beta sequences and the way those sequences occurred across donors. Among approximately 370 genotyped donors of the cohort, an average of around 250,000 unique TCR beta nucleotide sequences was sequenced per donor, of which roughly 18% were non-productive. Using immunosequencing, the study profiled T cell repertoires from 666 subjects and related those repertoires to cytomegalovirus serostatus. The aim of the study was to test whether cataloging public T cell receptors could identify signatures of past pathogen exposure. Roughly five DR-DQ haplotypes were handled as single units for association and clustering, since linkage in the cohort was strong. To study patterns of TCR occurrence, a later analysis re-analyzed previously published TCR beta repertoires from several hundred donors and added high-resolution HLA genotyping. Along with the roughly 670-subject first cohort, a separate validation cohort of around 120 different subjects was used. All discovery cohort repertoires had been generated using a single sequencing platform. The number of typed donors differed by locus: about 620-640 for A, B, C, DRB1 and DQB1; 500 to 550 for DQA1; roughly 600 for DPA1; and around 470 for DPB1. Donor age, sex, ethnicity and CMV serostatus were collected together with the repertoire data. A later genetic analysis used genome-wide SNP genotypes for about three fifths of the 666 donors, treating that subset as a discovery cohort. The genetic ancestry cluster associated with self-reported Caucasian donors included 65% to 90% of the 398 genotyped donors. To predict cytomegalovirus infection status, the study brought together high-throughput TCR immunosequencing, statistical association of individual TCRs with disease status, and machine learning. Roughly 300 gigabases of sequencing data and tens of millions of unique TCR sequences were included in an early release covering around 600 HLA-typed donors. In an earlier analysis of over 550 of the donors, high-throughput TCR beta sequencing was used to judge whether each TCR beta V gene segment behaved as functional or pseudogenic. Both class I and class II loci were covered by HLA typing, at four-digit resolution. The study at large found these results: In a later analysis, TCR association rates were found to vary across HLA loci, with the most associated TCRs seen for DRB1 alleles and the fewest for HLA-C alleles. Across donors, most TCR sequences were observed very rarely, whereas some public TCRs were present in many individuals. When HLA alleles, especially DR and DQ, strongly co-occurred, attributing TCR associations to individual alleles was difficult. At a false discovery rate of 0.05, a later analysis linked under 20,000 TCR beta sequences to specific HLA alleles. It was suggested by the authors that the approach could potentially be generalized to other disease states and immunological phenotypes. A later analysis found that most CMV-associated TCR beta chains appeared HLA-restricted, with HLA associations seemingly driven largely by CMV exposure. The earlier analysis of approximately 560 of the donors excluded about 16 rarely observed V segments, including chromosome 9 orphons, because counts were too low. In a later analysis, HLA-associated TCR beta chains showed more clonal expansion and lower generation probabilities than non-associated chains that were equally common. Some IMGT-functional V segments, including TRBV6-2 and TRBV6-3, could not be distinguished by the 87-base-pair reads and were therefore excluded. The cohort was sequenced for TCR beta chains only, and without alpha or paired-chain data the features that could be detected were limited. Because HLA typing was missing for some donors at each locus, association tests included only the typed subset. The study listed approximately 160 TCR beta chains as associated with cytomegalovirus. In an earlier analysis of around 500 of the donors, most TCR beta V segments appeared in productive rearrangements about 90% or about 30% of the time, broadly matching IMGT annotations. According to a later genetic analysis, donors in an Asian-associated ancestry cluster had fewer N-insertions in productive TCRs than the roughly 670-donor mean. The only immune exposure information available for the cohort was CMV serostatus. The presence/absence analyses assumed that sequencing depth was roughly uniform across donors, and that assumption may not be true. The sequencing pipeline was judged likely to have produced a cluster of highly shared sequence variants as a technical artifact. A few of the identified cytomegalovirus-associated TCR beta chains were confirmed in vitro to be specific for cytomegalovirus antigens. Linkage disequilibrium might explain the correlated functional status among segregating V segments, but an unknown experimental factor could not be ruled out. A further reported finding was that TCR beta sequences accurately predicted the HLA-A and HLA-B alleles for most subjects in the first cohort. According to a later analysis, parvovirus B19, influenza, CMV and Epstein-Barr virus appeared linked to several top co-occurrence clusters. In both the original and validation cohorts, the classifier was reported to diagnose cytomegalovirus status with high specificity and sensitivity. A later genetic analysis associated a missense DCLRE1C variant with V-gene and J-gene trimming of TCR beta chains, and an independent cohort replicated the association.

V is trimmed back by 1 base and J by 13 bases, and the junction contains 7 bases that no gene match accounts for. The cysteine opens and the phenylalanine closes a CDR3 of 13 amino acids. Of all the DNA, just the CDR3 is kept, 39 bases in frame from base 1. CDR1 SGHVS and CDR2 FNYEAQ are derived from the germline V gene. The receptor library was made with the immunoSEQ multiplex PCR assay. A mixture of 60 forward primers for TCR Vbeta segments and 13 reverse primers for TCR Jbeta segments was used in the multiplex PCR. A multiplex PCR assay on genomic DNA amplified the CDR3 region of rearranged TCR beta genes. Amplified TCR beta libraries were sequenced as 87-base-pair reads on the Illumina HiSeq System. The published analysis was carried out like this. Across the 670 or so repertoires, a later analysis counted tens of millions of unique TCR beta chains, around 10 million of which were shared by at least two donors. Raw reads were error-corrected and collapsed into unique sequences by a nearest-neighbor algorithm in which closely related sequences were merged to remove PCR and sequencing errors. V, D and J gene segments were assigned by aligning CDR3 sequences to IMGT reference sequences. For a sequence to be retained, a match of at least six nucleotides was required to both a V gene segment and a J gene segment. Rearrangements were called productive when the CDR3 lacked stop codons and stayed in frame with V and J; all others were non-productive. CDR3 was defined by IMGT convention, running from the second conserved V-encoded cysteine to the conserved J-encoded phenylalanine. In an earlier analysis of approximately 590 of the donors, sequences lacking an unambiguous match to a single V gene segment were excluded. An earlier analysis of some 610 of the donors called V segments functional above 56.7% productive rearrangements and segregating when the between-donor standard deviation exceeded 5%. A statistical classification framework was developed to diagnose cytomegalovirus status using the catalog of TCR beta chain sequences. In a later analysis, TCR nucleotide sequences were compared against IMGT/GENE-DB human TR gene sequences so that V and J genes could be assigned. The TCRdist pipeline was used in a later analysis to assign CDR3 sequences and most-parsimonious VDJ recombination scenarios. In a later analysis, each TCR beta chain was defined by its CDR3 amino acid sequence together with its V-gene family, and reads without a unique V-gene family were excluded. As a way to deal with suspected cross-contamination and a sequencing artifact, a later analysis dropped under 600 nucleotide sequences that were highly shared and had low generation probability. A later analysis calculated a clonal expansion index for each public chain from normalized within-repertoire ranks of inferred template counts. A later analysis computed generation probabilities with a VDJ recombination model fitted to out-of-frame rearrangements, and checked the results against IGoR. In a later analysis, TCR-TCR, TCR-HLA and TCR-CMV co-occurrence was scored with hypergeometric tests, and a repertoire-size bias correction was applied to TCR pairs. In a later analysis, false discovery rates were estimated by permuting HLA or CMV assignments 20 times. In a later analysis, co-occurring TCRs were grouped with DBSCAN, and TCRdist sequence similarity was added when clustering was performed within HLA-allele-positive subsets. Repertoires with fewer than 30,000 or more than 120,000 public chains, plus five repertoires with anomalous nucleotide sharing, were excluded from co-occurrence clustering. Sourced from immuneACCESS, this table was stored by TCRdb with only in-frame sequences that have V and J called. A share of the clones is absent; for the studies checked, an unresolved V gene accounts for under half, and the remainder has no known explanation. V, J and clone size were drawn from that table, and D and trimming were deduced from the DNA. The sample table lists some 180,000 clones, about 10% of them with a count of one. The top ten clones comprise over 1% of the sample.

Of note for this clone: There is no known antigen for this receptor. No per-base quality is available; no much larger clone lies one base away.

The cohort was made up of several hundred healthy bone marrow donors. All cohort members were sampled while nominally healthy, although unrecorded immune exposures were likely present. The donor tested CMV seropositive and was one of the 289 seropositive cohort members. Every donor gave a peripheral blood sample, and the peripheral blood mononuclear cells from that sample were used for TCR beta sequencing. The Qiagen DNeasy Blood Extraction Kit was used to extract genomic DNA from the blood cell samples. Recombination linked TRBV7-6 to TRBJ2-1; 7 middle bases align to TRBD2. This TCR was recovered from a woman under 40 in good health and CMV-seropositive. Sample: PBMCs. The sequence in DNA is TGTGCCAGCAGCTTAGATAGCGGGCTGCCCCAGTTCTTC. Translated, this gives CASSLDSGLPQFF.